The 24 T cell receptor beta chains listed next were all sequenced from one sample in a study of T cell responses to AZD1222 COVID-19 vaccine. Generated by immunoSEQ multiplex PCR, the TCRdb table keeps only in-frame clones and is missing some. Of some 150,000 clones in the sample, 86% were seen once. The material sequenced was peripheral blood, taken 28 days after the second AZD1222 dose. The receptors here all came from an adult who received the AZD1222 COVID-19 vaccine.

On this clone: At one end the junction does not follow the germline gene, possibly because of a read error. The chain recombines TRBV19 with TRBJ2-7; D gene uncertain. Germline values: CDR1 LNHDA, CDR2 SQIVND (reference sequence). The CDR3 is 10 residues long. The CDR3 DNA is TGTGCCAGGGATTTCCGGAAGCCGCGGTTC. It encodes CARDFRKPRF.

This clone was found once. The chain couples TRBV7-9 to TRBJ1-5; D call uncertain. Germline lookup yields CDR1 SEHNR and CDR2 FQNEAQ (reference sequence). Between the trimmed V and J ends, which lost 1 base and 8 bases, there was a span of 9 bases. This CDR3 is built from 13 residues. CDR3 sequence (DNA): TGTGCCAGCAGCTTAGACCCTGTAGAGCCCCAGCATTTT. Translating it yields CASSLDPVEPQHF.

V usage is TRBV10-3 and J usage is TRBJ2-3; 7 bases match TRBD1. With 6 bases clipped from V and 2 bases from J, the junction kept 8 bases outside the gene matches. Germline V lookup: CDR1 ENHRY, CDR2 SYGVKD. This CDR3 has 15 amino acids. CDR3 nucleotide sequence: TGTGCCATCAGGGGAACAGGGGCTCCCACAGATACGCAGTATTTT. Amino acids: CAIRGTGAPTDTQYF.

The V gene is TRBV7-6, the J gene TRBJ1-5, with D unclear. CDR3 length: 13 amino acids. V lost 1 base, J lost 7 bases, and 8 bases lay in between. Per the germline V gene, CDR1 is SGHVS and CDR2 is FNYEAQ. CDR3 nucleotides: TGTGCCAGCAGCTTAGGGGCAGTCCAGCCCCAGCATTTT. Its protein product is CASSLGAVQPQHF.

The chain has TRBV29-1 and TRBJ2-1; the D gene is possibly TRBD1 (5 bases). V lost 3 bases and J lost 2, with 11 bases in between. This CDR3 contains 14 residues. Germline CDR1 is SQVTM and CDR2 is ANQGSEA. The CDR3 DNA reads as TGCAGCGTTGAGACGGACAACCCCTACAATGAGCAGTTCTTC. The encoded protein is CSVETDNPYNEQFF.

The V call is TRBV28, the J call TRBJ1-3, with no clear D. Trimming took off 4 bases at V and 5 bases at J, with 6 bases between the two ends. Germline-derived CDR1 and CDR2 are MDHEN and SYDVKM. This CDR3 has 12 residues. The CDR3 coding sequence is TGTGCCAGCAGTTCGGATCGAAACACCATATATTTT. Translating gives CASSSDRNTIYF.

V and J are TRBV3-1 (or the pseudogene TRBV3-2) and TRBJ1-1, with D uncertain. This CDR3 region has 17 residues. V was clipped by 0 bases and J by 3 bases, with 17 bases between them. The germline gives CDR1 LGHDT, CDR2 YNNKEL (reference sequence). CDR3 sequence: CASSQEIGVIRDTEAFF. CDR3 nucleotides: TGTGCCAGCAGCCAAGAGATCGGAGTCATAAGGGACACTGAAGCTTTCTTT.

The V gene is TRBV5-1, the J gene TRBJ2-2; D unclear. The CDR3 loop spans 16 amino acids. From germline, CDR1 is SGHRS and CDR2 YFSETQ. The germline V and J ends were trimmed by 1 base and 0 bases, with 10 bases remaining between them. CDR3 region: CASSLIELANTGELFF. In DNA form, the CDR3 reads TGCGCCAGCAGCTTGATTGAACTCGCGAACACCGGGGAGCTGTTTTTT.

The V call is TRBV7-2, the J call TRBJ2-5; D is unclear. The CDR3 extends over 13 amino acids. The germline CDR1 and CDR2 sequences are SGHTA and FQGNSA. Trimming pared 7 bases from V and 2 bases from J, leaving 11 bases between. The CDR3 sequence: CASKAGPQETQYF. In DNA form, the CDR3 reads TGTGCCAGCAAGGCCGGGCCTCAAGAGACCCAGTACTTC.

The chain joins TRBV28 to TRBJ1-3; D not certain. The CDR3 covers 15 residues. The germline gives CDR1 MDHEN, CDR2 SYDVKM. The V gene lost 3 bases and the J gene lost 1 base, with 10 bases spanning the gap. The DNA for the CDR3 is TGTGCCAGCAGTTTCCCCCTTCATTCTGGAAACACCATATATTTT. Protein product: CASSFPLHSGNTIYF.

This chain uses TRBV19 with TRBJ2-5; TRBD2 is a possible D gene (5 bases). CDR3 size: 13 residues. The germline V and J ends were trimmed by 6 bases and 7 bases, with 15 bases remaining between them. The germline V gene encodes CDR1 LNHDA and CDR2 SQIVND (reference sequence). The DNA for the CDR3 is TGTGCCAGTAGCCCCGGAGGCCCTTTGACCCAGTACTTC. It specifies CASSPGGPLTQYF.

The gene calls are TRBV7-2 and TRBJ1-1, with D maybe TRBD1 (5 bases). Germline CDR1 SGHTA, CDR2 FQGNSA. The CDR3 has 17 amino acids. The ends were cut back, 1 base at V and 1 base at J, with 16 bases in the middle. CDR3 sequence: CASSLEVLGRRNTEAFF. The CDR3 region has the DNA TGTGCCAGCAGCTTAGAAGTCTTGGGACGTCGGAACACTGAAGCTTTCTTT.

The V and J genes are TRBV28 and TRBJ2-5; TRBD2 matches 9 bases. In germline, CDR1 is MDHEN, CDR2 SYDVKM. The CDR3 extends over 14 amino acids. V was pared by 8 bases and J by 1 base, with 5 bases of the junction left unmatched. The CDR3 protein is CASGLAGPQETQYF. In nucleotides, the CDR3 is TGTGCCAGCGGTCTAGCGGGGCCCCAAGAGACCCAGTACTTC. Full variable domain (rest looked up from reference TRBV28 and TRBJ2-5): DVKVTQSSRYLVKRTGEKVFLECVQDMDHENMFWYRQDPGLGLRLIYFSYDVKMKEKGDIPEGYSVSREKKERFSLILESASTNQTSMYLCASGLAGPQETQYFGPGTRLLVL.

In its sample, this clone was seen a few times. The chain combines TRBV6-5 with TRBJ1-3; no definite D call. The CDR3 runs 15 residues. Germline-derived CDR1 and CDR2 are MNHEY and SVGAGI. V was clipped by 5 bases and J by 2 bases, with 13 bases between them. The DNA of the CDR3 is TGTGCCAGCAGTCCCGAGACTGCGACTGGAAACACCATATATTTT. The encoded protein is CASSPETATGNTIYF.

The chain recombines TRBV5-4 with TRBJ2-6; 7 positions match TRBD1. J was trimmed by 0 bases and V by 7 bases; bases with no gene match: 10. There are 17 residues in the CDR3. In germline, CDR1 is SGHNT, CDR2 YYREEE (reference sequence). CDR3 bases: TGTGCCAGCGGGCCCCGGGACAGCCCCTCTGGGGCCAACGTCCTGACTTTC. Residues: CASGPRDSPSGANVLTF.

The V gene is TRBV9, the J gene TRBJ2-2, with TRBD1 matching 8 bases. CDR1 is SGDLS and CDR2 is YYNGEE in the germline V gene. Germline trimming cut 4 bases from V and 6 bases from J; bases unmatched to any gene: 5. The CDR3 contains 14 residues. CDR3 sequence: CASSPTGAAGELFF. DNA for the CDR3: TGTGCCAGCAGCCCGACAGGGGCGGCCGGGGAGCTGTTTTTT.

CDR3 DNA: TGTGCCAGCAGGCTTTACAATGAGCAGTTCTTC. This sequence encodes CASRLYNEQFF. This sequence joins TRBV7-9 and TRBJ2-1; D call uncertain. The CDR3 runs to 11 residues. Trimming took 6 bases from V and 4 from J, leaving 4 bases between them. Germline V gene data show CDR1 as SEHNR and CDR2 as FQNEAQ (reference sequence).

The chain carries TRBV5-1 and TRBJ1-5, with D unclear. Germline lookup yields CDR1 SGHRS and CDR2 YFSETQ. Trimming took off 4 bases at V and 4 bases at J, with 12 bases between the two ends. There are 14 residues in the CDR3. CDR3 nucleotides: TGCGCCAGCAGCCCCGAGAGTGGGAATCAGCCCCAGCATTTT. It yields the protein CASSPESGNQPQHF.

This sequence joins TRBV15 and TRBJ2-7, with 7 bases identical to TRBD1. The V gene's germline CDR1 is LNHNV and CDR2 YYDKDF (reference sequence). Trimming took 0 bases from V and 2 from J; bases not matched to a gene: 7. The CDR3 covers 16 residues. The CDR3 loop reads CATSRDPGQRAYEQYF. In nucleotides, the CDR3 is TGTGCCACCAGCAGAGATCCGGGACAGAGGGCCTACGAGCAGTACTTC.

The chain couples TRBV6-5 to TRBJ1-5; D is perhaps TRBD1 (5 bases). Deletions cut 6 bases from V and 0 bases from J, with 12 bases between. The germline CDR1 and CDR2 sequences are MNHEY and SVGAGI. The CDR3 sequence is 15 residues long. CDR3 sequence: CASSRDSYSNQPQHF. The CDR3 coding sequence is TGTGCCAGCAGCCGTGACAGTTATAGCAATCAGCCCCAGCATTTT.

The chain is built from TRBV6-5 and TRBJ1-3; a possible D gene is TRBD1 (5 bases). CDR3 length: 13 residues. Germline assignment: CDR1 MNHEY and CDR2 SVGAGI. Trimming shortened V by 11 bases and J by 1 base, and 12 bases separated the two germline ends. The CDR3 here is CAASGGSGNTIYF. The CDR3 nucleotides read TGTGCCGCGTCCGGGGGGTCTGGAAACACCATATATTTT.

DNA for the CDR3: TGTGCCTGGAGTAGCTCAGGGGGACTGAAGAAACTGTTTTTT. It encodes CAWSSSGGLKKLFF. J is TRBJ1-4 and V is TRBV30; 7 bases map to TRBD1. The V and J ends lost 2 bases and 11 bases, in that order; junction bases with no gene match: 11. The CDR3 runs 14 residues. Per the germline V gene, CDR1 is GTSNPN and CDR2 is SVGIG (reference sequence).

This sequence joins TRBV9 and TRBJ2-2; D gene ambiguous. This CDR3 region has 12 residues. CDR1 is SGDLS, CDR2 YYNGEE, per germline. Trimming stripped 3 bases from V and 9 bases from J, with 9 bases between. This chain's CDR3 is CASSAPSRELFF. Here the CDR3 DNA reads TGTGCCAGCAGCGCTCCCTCCAGGGAGCTGTTTTTT.

A remark on this clone: The same CDR3 arises from other DNA sequences in this sample as well. The J gene is TRBJ1-3, the V gene TRBV15; D is unresolved. The CDR3 is 15 amino acids. Germline CDR1 LNHNV, CDR2 YYDKDF (reference sequence). V shed 0 bases and J shed 0 bases, with 6 bases lying between them. The CDR3 DNA follows: TGTGCCACCAGCAGAGATCGGGGCTCTGGAAACACCATATATTTT. Encoded protein: CATSRDRGSGNTIYF.